The present T cell receptor beta chain was sequenced within a study of CD8+ T cells in alopecia areata. Findings and limits, study-wide: Since there was just one nonresponder, nobody can yet say how baseline CD8+ expansion ties to response. Many expanded lesional clones persisted in scalp and blood during tofacitinib treatment. Higher clonality than in normal scalp was seen in lesional scalp, especially alopecia totalis/universalis.

V gave up 3 bases and J gave up 1 base, with 13 bases separating them. Per germline, CDR1 LGHNT and CDR2 FRNRAP. The CDR3 extends over 16 amino acids. Treatment indicated: oral pan-JAK inhibitor, 5-10 mg twice daily. Sequencing relied on a cDNA template that was reverse transcribed from extracted RNA. Produced via immunoSEQ multiplex PCR; TCRdb's table is partial and in-frame only. The sample contains roughly 200,000 clones, about 55% of which appear only once. Turning to this clone: Its cognate antigen is unknown.

The genes are TRBV12-5 and TRBJ1-5; TRBD1 might be the D (6 bases). This specimen was CD8+ T cells sorted from blood, taken at week 24, from a patient treated with tofacitinib. The TCR sequence derives from a human donor with alopecia areata. The CDR3 is CASGLVQGKSNQPQHF. The CDR3 coding sequence is TGTGCTAGTGGTTTAGTTCAGGGGAAAAGCAATCAGCCCCAGCATTTT.